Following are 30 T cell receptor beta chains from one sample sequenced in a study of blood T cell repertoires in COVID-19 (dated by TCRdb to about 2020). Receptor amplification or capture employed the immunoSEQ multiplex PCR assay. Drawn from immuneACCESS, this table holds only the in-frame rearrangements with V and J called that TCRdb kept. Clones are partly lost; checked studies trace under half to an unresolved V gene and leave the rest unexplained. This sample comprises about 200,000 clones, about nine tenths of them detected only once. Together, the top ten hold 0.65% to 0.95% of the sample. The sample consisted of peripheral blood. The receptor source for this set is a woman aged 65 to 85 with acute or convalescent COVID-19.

The CDR3 nucleotides are TGTGCCACACAGGGACAGGGATCACCCCTCCACTTT. It encodes CATQGQGSPLHF. The chain couples TRBV10-3 to TRBJ1-6; 9 bases are shared with TRBD1. The trim removed 10 bases at V and 10 bases at J, leaving 5 bases unmatched. In germline, CDR1 is ENHRY, CDR2 SYGVKD. The length of the CDR3 is 12 residues.

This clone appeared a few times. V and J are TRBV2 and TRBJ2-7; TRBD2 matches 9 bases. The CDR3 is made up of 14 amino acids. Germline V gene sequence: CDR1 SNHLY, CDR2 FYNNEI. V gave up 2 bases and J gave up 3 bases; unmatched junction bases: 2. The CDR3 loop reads CASSELAGFYEQYF. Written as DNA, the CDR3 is TGTGCCAGCAGTGAACTAGCGGGGTTCTACGAGCAGTACTTC.

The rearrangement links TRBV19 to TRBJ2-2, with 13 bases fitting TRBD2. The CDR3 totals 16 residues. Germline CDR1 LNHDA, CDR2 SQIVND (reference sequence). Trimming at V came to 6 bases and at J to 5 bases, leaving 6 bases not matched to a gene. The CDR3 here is CASRKTSGRWTGELFF. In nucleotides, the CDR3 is TGTGCCAGTAGGAAGACTAGCGGGAGGTGGACCGGGGAGCTGTTTTTT.

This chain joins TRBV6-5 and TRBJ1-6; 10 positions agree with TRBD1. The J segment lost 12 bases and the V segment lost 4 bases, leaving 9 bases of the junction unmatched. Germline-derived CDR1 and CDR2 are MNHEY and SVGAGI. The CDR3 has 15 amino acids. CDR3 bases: TGTGCCAGCAGTTTCGGACAGGGGGACATTCAACCCCTCCACTTT. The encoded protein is CASSFGQGDIQPLHF.

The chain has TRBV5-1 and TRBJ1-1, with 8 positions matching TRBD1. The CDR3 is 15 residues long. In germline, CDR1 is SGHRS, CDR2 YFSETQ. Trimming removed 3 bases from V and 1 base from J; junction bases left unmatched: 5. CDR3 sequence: CASSSQGAKNTEAFF. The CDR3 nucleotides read TGCGCCAGCAGCTCTCAGGGGGCAAAGAACACTGAAGCTTTCTTT.

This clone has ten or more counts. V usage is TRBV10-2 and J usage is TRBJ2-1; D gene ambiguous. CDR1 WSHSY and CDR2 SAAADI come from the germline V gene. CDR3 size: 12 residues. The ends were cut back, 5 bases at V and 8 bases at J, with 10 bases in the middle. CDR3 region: CASSSSGYEQFF. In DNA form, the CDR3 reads TGCGCCAGCAGTTCTAGTGGCTATGAGCAGTTCTTC.

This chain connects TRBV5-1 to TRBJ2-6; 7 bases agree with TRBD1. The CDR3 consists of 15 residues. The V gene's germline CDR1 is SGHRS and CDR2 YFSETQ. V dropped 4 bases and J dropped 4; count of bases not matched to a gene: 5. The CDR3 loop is CASSTQGTGANVLTF. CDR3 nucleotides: TGCGCCAGCAGCACACAGGGGACCGGGGCCAACGTCCTGACTTTC.

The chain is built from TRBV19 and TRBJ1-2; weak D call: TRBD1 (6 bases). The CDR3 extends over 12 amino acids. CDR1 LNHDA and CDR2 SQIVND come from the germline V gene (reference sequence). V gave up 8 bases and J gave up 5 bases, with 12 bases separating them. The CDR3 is CASLQGGYGYTF. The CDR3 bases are TGTGCCAGTTTACAGGGCGGGTATGGCTACACCTTC.

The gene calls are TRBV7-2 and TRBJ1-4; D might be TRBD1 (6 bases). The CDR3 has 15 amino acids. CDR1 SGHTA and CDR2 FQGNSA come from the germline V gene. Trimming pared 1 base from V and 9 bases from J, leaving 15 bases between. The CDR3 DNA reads TGTGCCAGCAGCTTAGGTGGGGGGGCAGCCAAAAAACTGTTTTTT. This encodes CASSLGGGAAKKLFF. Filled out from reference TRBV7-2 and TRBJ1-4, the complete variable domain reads GAGVSQSPSNKVTEKGKDVELRCDPISGHTALYWYRQSLGQGLEFLIYFQGNSAPDKSGLPSDRFSAERTGGSVSTLTIQRTQQEDSAVYLCASSLGGGAAKKLFFGSGTQLSVL.

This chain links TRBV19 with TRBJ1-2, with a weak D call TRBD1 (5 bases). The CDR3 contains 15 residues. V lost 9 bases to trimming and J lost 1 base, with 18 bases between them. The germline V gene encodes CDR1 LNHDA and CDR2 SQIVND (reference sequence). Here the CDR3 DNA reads TGTGCCAGCAACTCCCCTAGGGGAATTAACTATGGCTACACCTTC. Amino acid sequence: CASNSPRGINYGYTF.

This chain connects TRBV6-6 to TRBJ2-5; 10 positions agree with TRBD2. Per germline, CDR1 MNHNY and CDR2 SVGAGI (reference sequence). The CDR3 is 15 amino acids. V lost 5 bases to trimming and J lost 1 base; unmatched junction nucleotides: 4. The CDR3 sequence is CASSLASGGQETQYF. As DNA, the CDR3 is TGTGCCAGCAGTCTAGCTAGCGGGGGCCAAGAGACCCAGTACTTC.

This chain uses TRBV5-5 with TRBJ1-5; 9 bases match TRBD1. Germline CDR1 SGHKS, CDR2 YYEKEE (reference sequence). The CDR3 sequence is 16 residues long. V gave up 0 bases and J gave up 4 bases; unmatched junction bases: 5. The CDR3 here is CASSLAAGTGNQPQHF. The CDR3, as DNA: TGTGCCAGCAGCTTGGCCGCGGGGACAGGGAATCAGCCCCAGCATTTT.

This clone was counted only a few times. The CDR3 spells CASSLDNRHSNTEAFF. The CDR3 DNA is TGCGCCAGCAGCTTAGATAATAGACACTCGAACACTGAAGCTTTCTTT. The rearrangement uses TRBV5-1 and TRBJ1-1; D gene ambiguous. The CDR3 loop spans 16 amino acids. Germline lookup yields CDR1 SGHRS and CDR2 YFSETQ. The V gene lost 2 bases and the J gene lost 1 base, with 15 bases spanning the gap.

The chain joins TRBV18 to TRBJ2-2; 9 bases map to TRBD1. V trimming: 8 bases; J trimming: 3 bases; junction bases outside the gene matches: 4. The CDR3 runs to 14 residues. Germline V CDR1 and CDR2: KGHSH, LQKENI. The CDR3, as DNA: TGTGCCAGCACCCGGGACAGGGACACCGGGGAGCTGTTTTTT. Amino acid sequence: CASTRDRDTGELFF.

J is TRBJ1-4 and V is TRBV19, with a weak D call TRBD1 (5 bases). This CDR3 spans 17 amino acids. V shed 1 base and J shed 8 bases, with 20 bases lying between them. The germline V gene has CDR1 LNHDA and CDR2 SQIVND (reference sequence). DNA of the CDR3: TGTGCCAGTAGTATAGGGGGCACTTCATTCCAGCCCGAAAAACTGTTTTTT. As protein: CASSIGGTSFQPEKLFF.

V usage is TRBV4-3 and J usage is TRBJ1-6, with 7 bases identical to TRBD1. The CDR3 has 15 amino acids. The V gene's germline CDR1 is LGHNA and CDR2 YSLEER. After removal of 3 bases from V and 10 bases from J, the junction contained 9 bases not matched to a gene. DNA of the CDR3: TGCGCCAGCAGCCACCAAGACAGGGAAAGATCACCCCTCCACTTT. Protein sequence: CASSHQDRERSPLHF.

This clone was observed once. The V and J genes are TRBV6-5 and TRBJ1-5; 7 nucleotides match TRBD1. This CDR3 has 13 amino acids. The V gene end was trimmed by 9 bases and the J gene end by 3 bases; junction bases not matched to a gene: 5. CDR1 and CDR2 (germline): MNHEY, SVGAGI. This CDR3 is CASRTGVNQPQHF. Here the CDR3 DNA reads TGTGCCAGTCGAACAGGGGTCAATCAGCCCCAGCATTTT.

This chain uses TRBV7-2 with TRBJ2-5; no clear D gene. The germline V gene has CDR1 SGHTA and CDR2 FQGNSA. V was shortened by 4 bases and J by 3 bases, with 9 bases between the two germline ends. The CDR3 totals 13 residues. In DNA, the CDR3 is TGTGCCAGCAGCTCGAGGTCGGAAGAGACCCAGTACTTC. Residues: CASSSRSEETQYF.

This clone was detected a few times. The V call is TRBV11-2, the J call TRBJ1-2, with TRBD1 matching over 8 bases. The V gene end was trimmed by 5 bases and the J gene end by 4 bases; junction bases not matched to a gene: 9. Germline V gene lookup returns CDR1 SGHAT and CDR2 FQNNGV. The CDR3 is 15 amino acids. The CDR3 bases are TGTGCCAGCAGCGCACGACAGGGGTCCGTCTATGGCTACACCTTC. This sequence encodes CASSARQGSVYGYTF.

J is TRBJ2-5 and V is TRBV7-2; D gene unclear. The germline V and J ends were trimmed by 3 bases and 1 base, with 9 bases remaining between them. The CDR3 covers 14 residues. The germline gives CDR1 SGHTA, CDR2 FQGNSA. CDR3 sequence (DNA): TGTGCCAGCAGCTTGGGCGCATTCCAAGAGACCCAGTACTTC. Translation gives CASSLGAFQETQYF. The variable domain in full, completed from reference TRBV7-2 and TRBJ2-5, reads GAGVSQSPSNKVTEKGKDVELRCDPISGHTALYWYRQSLGQGLEFLIYFQGNSAPDKSGLPSDRFSAERTGGSVSTLTIQRTQQEDSAVYLCASSLGAFQETQYFGPGTRLLVL.

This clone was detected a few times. CDR3 DNA: TGTGCCAGCAAAGAACAGTATAATTCACCCCTCCACTTT. Amino acids: CASKEQYNSPLHF. The chain links TRBV27 to TRBJ1-6, with D unclear. Germline CDR1 MNHEY, CDR2 SMNVEV (reference sequence). The CDR3 totals 13 residues. V dropped 7 bases and J dropped 4 bases, with 8 bases sitting between them.

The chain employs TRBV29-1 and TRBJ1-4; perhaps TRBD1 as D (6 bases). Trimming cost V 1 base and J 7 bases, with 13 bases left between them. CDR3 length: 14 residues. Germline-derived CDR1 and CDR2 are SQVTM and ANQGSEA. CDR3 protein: CSVEVAGVGEKLFF. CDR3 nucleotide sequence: TGCAGCGTTGAAGTGGCAGGGGTTGGTGAAAAACTGTTTTTT.

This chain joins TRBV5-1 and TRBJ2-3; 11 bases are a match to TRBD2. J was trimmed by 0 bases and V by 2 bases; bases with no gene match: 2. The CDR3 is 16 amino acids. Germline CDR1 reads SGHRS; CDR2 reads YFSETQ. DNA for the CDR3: TGCGCCAGCAGCTTCAGGACTAGCGGGAGCACAGATACGCAGTATTTT. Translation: CASSFRTSGSTDTQYF.

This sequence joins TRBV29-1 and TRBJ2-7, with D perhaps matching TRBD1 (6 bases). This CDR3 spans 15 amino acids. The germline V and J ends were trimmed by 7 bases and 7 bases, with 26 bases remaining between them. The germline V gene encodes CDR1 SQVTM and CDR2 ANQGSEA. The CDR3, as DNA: TGCAGCGCCTTCTTCCGTACGGGACACCCTCGGGAGCAGTACTTC. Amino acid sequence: CSAFFRTGHPREQYF.

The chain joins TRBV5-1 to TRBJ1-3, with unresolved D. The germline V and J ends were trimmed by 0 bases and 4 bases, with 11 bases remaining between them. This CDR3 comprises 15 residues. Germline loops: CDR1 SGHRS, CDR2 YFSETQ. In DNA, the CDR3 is TGCGCCAGCAGCTTGGCCGTCGGCGGAGGAAACACCATATATTTT. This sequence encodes CASSLAVGGGNTIYF.

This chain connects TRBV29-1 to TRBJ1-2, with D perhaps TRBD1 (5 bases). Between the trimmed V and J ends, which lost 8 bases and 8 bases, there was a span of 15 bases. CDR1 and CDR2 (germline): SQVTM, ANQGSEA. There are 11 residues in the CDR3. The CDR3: CSCPGLSGYTF. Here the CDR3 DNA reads TGCAGCTGTCCGGGACTGTCGGGCTACACCTTC.

The CDR3 sequence is CASSHLVGVLNTGELFF. For the CDR3, the DNA is TGTGCCAGCAGCCACCTAGTCGGGGTTTTGAACACCGGGGAGCTGTTTTTT. V and J are TRBV3-1 (or the pseudogene TRBV3-2) and TRBJ2-2, with D maybe TRBD2 (5 bases). Trimming removed 3 bases from V and 1 base from J, with 15 bases in between. Per the germline V gene, CDR1 is LGHDT and CDR2 is YNNKEL (reference sequence). The CDR3 sequence is 17 residues long.

The CDR3 DNA reads TGTGCCAGCAGTACGGTGCAGAGGCCCTTGGATCGTTCTCGCACAGATACGCAGTATTTT. Translation: CASSTVQRPLDRSRTDTQYF. The rearrangement joins TRBV6-2 or TRBV6-3 to TRBJ2-3; D gene ambiguous. This CDR3 has 20 residues. Germline CDR1 MNHEY, CDR2 SVGEGT. The V end was cut by 5 bases, the J end by 1 base, with 28 bases between.

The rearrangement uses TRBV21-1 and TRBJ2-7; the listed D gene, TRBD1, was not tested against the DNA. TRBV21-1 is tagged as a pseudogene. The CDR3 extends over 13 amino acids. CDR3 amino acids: CAIHYRESYEQYF. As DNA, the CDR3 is TGTGCCATACATTACAGGGAATCCTACGAGCAGTACTTC.

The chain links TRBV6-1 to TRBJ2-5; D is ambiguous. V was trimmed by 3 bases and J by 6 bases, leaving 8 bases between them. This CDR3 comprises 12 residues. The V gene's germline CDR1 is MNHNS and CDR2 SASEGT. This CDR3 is CASSDYTKTQYF. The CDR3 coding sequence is TGTGCCAGCAGTGATTACACCAAGACCCAGTACTTC.